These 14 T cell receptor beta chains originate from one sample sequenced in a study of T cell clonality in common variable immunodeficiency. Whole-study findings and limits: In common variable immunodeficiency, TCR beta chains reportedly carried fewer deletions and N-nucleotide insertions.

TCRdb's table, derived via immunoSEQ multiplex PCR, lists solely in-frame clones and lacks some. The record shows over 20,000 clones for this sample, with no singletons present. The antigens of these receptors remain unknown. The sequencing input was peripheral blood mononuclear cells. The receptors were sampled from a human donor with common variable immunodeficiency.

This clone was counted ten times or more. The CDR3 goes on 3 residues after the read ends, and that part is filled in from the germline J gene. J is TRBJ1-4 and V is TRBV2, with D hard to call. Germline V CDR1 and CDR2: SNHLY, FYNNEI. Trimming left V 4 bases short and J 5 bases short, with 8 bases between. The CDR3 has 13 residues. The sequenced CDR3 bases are TGTGCCAGCAGTGGACTGGAAAATGAAAAA. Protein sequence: CASSGLENEK. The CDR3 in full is CASSGLENEKLFF. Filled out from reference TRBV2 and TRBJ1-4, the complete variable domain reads EPEVTQTPSHQVTQMGQEVILRCVPISNHLYFYWYRQILGQKVEFLVSFYNNEISEKSEIFDDQFSVERPDGSNFTLKIRSTKLEDSAMYFCASSGLENEKLFFGSGTQLSVL.

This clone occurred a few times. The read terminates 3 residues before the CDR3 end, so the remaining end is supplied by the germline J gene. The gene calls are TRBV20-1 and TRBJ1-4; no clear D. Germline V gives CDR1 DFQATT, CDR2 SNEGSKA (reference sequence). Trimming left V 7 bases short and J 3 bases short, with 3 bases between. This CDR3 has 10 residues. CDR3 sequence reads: CSVANEKLFF. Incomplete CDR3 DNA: TGCAGTGTCGCTAATGAAAAA.

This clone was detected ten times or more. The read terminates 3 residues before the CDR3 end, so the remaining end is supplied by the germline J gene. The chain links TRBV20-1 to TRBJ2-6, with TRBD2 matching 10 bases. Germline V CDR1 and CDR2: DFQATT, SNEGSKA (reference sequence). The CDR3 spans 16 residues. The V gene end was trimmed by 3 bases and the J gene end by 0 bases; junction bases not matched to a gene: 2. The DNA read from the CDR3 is TGCAGTGCTAGGAGCGGGGGGGCCTCTGGGGCCAACGTC. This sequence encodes CSARSGGASGANV. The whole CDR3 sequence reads CSARSGGASGANVLTF.

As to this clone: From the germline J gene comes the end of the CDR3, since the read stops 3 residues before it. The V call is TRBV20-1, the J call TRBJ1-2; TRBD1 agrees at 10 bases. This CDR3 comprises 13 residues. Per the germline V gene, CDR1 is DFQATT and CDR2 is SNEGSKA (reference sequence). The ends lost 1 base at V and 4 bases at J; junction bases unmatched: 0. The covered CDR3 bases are TGCAGTGCTAGAGGGACAGGGGGCTATGGC. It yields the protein CSARGTGGYG. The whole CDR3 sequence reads CSARGTGGYGYTF.

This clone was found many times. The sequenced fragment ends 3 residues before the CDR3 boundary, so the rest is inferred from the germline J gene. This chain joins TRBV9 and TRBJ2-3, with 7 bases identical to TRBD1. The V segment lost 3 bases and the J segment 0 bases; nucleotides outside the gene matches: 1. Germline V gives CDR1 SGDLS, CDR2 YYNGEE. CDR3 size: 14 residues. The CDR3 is CASSATGSTDTQYF. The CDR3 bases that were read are TGTGCCAGCAGCGCGACAGGGAGCACAGATACG.

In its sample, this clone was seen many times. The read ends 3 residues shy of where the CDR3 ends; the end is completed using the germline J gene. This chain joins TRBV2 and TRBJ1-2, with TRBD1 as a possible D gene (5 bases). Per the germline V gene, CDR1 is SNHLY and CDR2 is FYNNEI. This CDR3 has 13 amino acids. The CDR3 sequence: CASSETEAWGYTF. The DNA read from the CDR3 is TGTGCCAGCAGTGAGACAGAGGCTTGGGGC.

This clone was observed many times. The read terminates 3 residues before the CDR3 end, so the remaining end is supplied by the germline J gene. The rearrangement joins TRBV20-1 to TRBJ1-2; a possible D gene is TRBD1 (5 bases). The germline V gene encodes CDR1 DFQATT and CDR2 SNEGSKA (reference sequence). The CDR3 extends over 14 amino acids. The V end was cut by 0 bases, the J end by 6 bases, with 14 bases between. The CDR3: CSAREGGAVNGYTF. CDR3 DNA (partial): TGCAGTGCTAGAGAAGGAGGGGCGGTGAATGGC.

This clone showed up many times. The DNA read from the CDR3 is TGTGCCAGCAGTGGGAGGGGCTCGGAAAACATT. It encodes CASSGRGSENI. The full CDR3 sequence reads CASSGRGSENIQYF. The chain combines TRBV7-2 with TRBJ2-4; 7 bases agree with TRBD2. The read falls 3 residues short of the CDR3 end, and the missing part is taken from the germline J gene. The germline V gene encodes CDR1 SGHTA and CDR2 FQGNSA. The CDR3 sequence is 14 residues long. The ends lost 6 bases at V and 5 bases at J; junction bases unmatched: 7.

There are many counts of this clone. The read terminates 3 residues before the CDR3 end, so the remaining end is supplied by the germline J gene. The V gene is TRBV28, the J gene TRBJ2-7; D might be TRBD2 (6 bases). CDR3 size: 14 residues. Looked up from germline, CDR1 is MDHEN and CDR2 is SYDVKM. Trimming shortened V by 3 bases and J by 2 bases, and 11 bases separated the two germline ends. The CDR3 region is CASSFPGEPYEQYF. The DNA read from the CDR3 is TGTGCCAGCAGTTTCCCGGGGGAGCCCTACGAG. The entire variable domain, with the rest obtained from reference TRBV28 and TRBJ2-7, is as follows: DVKVTQSSRYLVKRTGEKVFLECVQDMDHENMFWYRQDPGLGLRLIYFSYDVKMKEKGDIPEGYSVSREKKERFSLILESASTNQTSMYLCASSFPGEPYEQYFGPGTRLTVT.

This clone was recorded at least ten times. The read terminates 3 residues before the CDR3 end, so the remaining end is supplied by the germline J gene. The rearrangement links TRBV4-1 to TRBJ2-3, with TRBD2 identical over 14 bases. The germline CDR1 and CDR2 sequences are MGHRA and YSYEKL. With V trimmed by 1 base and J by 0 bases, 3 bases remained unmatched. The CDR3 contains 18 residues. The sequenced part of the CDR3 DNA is TGCGCCAGCAGCCAAGGGACTAGCGGGGGGACAAGCACAGATACG. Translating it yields CASSQGTSGGTSTDT. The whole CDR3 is CASSQGTSGGTSTDTQYF.

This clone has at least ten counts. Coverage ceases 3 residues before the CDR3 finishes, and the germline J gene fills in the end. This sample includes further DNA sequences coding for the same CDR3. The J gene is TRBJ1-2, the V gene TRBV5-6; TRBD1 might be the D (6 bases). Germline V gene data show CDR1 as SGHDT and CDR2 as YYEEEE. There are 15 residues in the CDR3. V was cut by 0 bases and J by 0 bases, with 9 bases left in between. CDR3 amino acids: CASSLGQAPNYGYTF. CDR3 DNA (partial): TGTGCCAGCAGCTTGGGACAGGCCCCTAACTATGGC.

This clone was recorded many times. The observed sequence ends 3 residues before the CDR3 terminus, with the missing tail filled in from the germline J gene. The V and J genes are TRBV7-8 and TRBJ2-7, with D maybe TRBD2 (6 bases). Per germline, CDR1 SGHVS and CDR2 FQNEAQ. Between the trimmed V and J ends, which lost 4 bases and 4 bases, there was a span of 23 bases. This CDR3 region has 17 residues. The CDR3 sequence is CASSSDSGDQIRYEQYF. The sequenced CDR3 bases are TGTGCCAGCAGCTCCGATTCGGGGGATCAGATAAGATACGAG.

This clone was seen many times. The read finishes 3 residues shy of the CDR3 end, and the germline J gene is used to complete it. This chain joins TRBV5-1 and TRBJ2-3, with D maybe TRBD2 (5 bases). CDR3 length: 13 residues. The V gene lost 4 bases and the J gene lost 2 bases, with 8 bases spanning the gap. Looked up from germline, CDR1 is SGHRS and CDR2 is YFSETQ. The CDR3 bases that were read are TGCGCCAGCAGCAGCGGCTTCACAGATACG. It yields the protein CASSSGFTDT. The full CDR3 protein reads CASSSGFTDTQYF.

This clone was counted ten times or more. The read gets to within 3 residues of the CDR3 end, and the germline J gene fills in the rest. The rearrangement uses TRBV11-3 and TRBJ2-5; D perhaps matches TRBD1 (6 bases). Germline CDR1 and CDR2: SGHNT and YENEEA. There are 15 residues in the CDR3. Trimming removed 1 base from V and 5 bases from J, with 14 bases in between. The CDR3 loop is CASSLAVGAWETQYF. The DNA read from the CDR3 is TGTGCCAGCAGCTTAGCGGTGGGGGCTTGGGAGACC.